This TCR beta chain was observed in a study of beta chain features in type 1 diabetes. Study findings and constraints: Naive, central memory and regulatory TCRB repertoires appeared more similar among patients than healthy donors.

This clone has more than one count but fewer than ten. Antigen unknown. Every bit of the isolated RNA underwent reverse transcription, so sequencing read expressed TCRB transcripts. TCRdb keeps only in-frame clones here, not all; method: immunoSEQ multiplex PCR. Of about 900,000 clones in the sample, roughly a sixth were seen once. One heparinised blood draw averaging about 116 mL was given by each donor. The CDR3 runs to 16 residues. Germline CDR1 and CDR2: SEHNR and FQNEAQ (reference sequence). Trimming removed 4 bases from V and 0 bases from J; junction bases left unmatched: 8. This clonotype originated in a woman aged 18 to 35 in good health. The genes are TRBV7-9 and TRBJ2-5, with 7 bases matching TRBD2. Sequencing input: naive CD4+ T cells from blood. The CDR3 protein is CASSSTRTSYQETQYF. The CDR3 nucleotides read TGTGCCAGCAGCTCCACGCGGACTAGTTACCAAGAGACCCAGTACTTC.